Listed below are T cell receptor beta chains from one sample, sequenced in a study of shared clonotypes between healthy human individuals. Sequencing used immunoSEQ multiplex PCR; TCRdb keeps in-frame clones, though not all of them. This sample carries about 980,000 clones, approximately 76% of them seen once, and the ten largest clones take 1.5%. Sequenced sample: memory CD4+ T cells sorted from blood. The receptors here all came from a man aged 18 to 30 in good health. Both conserved end residues are part of each CDR3. The D gene is left open where the match is weak. Clone size, where shown, is once, few, many, or a class for clones that have expanded.

d_call	j_call	clone_size	v_call	cdr3_aa	cdr3_nt
.	TRBJ1-5	.	TRBV5-1	CASSSGQVDQPQHF	TGCGCCAGCAGCTCTGGCCAGGTAGATCAGCCCCAGCATTTT
.	TRBJ2-1	.	TRBV27	CASSKLMGYYNEQFF	TGTGCCAGCAGCAAGTTAATGGGGTACTACAATGAGCAGTTCTTC
.	TRBJ1-3	.	TRBV4-1	CASSQEHLLGTIYF	TGCGCCAGCAGCCAAGAACACCTACTGGGCACCATATATTTT
TRBD1	TRBJ1-5	.	TRBV23-1	CASSQSGDRGPYSNQPQHF	TGCGCCAGCAGTCAATCGGGAGACAGGGGACCTTATAGCAATCAGCCCCAGCATTTT
.	TRBJ2-3	.	TRBV18	CASSPLGATMTQYF	TGTGCCAGCTCACCTTTAGGGGCCACCATGACGCAGTATTTT
.	TRBJ2-3	.	TRBV2	CASRSLGGTDTQYF	TGTGCCAGTAGGTCGCTCGGAGGCACAGATACGCAGTATTTT
TRBD1	TRBJ2-5	.	TRBV7-9	CASRRQGSGETQYF	TGTGCCAGCAGGAGACAGGGTAGTGGAGAGACCCAGTACTTC
.	TRBJ1-1	.	TRBV18	CASTPGGQTNTEAFF	TGTGCCAGCACCCCCGGAGGTCAGACTAACACTGAAGCTTTCTTT
.	TRBJ2-2	.	TRBV19	CASKRESYGELFF	TGTGCCAGTAAACGGGAGTCGTACGGGGAGCTGTTTTTT
.	TRBJ1-6	.	TRBV18	CASSPPGTSPGTPLHF	TGTGCCAGCTCACCACCGGGGACGTCGCCCGGGACACCCCTCCACTTT
TRBD2	TRBJ2-2	.	TRBV30	CAWTSGRSGTGELFF	TGTGCCTGGACTAGCGGGAGGAGCGGCACCGGGGAGCTGTTTTTT
.	TRBJ2-5	once	TRBV19	CASSYSLGGEETQYF	TGTGCCAGTAGTTACAGCCTAGGGGGAGAAGAGACCCAGTACTTC
TRBD1	TRBJ2-3	.	TRBV5-1	CASSLGGGQGTDTQYF	TGCGCCAGCAGCTTGGGTGGGGGACAGGGCACAGATACGCAGTATTTT
.	TRBJ2-5	.	TRBV5-1	CASSLVAGDGETQYF	TGCGCCAGCAGCTTGGTAGCAGGGGACGGGGAGACCCAGTACTTC
.	TRBJ2-3	.	TRBV28	CASSSRGQGGTDTQYF	TGTGCCAGCAGCTCCCGCGGGCAGGGCGGCACAGATACGCAGTATTTT